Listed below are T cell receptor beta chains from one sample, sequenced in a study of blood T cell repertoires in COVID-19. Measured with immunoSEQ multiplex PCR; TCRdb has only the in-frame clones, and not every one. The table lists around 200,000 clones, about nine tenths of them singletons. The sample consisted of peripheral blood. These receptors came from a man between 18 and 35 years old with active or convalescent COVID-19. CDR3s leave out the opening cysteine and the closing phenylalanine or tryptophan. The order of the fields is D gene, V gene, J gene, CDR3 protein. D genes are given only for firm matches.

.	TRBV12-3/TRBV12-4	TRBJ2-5	ASSLVQQETQY
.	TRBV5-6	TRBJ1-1	ASSPTQADPMNTEAF
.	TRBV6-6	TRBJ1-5	ASNGDSNQPQH
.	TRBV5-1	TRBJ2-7	ASSSTGVYYEQY
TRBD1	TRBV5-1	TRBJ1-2	ASSLAQGAGGYT
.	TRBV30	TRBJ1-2	AWSVARAYGYT
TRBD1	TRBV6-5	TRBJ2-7	ASSYDRGREQY
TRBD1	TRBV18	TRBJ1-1	ASSPQTGGRTEAF
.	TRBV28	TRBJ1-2	ASTISRGGYGYT
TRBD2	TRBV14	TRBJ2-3	ASSSGGSSADTQY
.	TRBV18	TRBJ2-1	ASSDSYNEQF
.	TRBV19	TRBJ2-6	ASRGRHVSGANVLT
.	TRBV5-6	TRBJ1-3	ASSPRGGGNTIY
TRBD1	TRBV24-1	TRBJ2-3	ATSDQNRGVAIDTQY
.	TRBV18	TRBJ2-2	ASSPSGTEEGELF
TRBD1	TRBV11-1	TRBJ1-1	ASSRIGTDLEAF
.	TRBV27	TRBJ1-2	ASSLEPRRGYT
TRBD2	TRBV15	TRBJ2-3	ATSRDPPGGITDTQY
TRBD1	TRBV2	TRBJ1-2	ASRRTGGYT
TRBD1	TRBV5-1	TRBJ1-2	ASSPDRPGQGVGSYGYT
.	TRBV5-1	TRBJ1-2	ASSLALGVYGYT
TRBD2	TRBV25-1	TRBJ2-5	ASSEWGLAGVQETQY
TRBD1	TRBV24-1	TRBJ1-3	ATSDIGTGGYTIY
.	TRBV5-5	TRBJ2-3	ASSLIRGSTDTQY
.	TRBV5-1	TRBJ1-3	ASSLDRSSGNTIY
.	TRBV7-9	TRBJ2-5	ASRTTDSTRETQY
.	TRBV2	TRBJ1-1	ASSEDGALAEAF
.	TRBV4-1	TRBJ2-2	ASSQNRQNGELF
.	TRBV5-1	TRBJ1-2	ASSLSGSGNSFSYT
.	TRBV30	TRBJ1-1	AWRLISQDEAF
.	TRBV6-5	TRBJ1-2	ASSQGLGVYGYT
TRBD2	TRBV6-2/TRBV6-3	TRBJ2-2	ASSGLAGAGVGELF
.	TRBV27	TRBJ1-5	ASSLRGDYSNQPQH
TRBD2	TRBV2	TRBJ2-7	ASSQTSGGVSD
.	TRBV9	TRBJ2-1	ASSVALGVYNEQF
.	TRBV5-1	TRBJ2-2	ASSLDKNTGELF
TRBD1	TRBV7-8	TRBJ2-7	ASSLGTGTGNYEQY
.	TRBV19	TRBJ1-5	ASRAGTNQPQH
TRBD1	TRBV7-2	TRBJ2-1	ASSSDRADYNEQF
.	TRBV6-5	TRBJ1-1	ASAREPNTEAF
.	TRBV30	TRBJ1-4	AWSVLRSEKLF
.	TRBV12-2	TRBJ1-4	ASRLGGKEKLF
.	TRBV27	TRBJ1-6	ASKGGLRVSPLH
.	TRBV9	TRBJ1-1	ASSVGSGNTEAF
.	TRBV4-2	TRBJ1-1	ASSQVTRGKGEAF
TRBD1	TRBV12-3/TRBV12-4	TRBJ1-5	ASRSGGNQPQH